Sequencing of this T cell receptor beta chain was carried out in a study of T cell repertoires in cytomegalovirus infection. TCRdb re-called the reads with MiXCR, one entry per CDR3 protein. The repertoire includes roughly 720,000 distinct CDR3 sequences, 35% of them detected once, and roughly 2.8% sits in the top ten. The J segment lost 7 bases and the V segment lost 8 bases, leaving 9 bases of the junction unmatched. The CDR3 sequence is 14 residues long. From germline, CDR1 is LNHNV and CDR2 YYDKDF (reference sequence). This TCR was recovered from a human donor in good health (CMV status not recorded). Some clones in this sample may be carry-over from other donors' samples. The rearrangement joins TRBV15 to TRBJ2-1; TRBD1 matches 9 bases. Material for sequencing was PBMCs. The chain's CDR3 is CATSGTGFMNEQFF. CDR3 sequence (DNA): TGTGCCACCTCCGGGACAGGGTTTATGAATGAGCAGTTCTTC.